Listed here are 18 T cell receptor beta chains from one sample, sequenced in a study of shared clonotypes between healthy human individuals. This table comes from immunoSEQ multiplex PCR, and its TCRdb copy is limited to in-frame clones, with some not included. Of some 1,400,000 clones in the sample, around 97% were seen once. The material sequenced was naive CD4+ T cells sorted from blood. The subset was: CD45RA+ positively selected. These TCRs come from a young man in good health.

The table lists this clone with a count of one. DNA of the CDR3: TGTGCCAGCAGCCGGACGGTTAGCAATCAGCCCCAGCATTTT. As protein: CASSRTVSNQPQHF. The rearrangement joins TRBV7-2 to TRBJ1-5; D ambiguous. Germline lookup yields CDR1 SGHTA and CDR2 FQGNSA. V was shortened by 5 bases and J by 0 bases, with 8 bases between the two germline ends. This CDR3 has 14 residues.

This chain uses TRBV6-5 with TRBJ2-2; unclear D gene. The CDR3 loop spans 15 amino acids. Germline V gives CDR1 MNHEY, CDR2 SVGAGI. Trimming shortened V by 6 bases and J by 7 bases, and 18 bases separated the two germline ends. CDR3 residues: CASRRKTLGIGELFF. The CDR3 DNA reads TGTGCCAGCAGAAGAAAGACTCTAGGTATCGGGGAGCTGTTTTTT.

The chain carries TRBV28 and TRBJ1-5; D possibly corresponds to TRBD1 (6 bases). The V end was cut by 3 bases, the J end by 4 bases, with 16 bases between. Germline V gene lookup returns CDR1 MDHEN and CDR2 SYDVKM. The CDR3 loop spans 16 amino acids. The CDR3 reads CASSLLGDRRNQPQHF. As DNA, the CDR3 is TGTGCCAGCAGTTTGTTGGGAGACAGGAGAAATCAGCCCCAGCATTTT.

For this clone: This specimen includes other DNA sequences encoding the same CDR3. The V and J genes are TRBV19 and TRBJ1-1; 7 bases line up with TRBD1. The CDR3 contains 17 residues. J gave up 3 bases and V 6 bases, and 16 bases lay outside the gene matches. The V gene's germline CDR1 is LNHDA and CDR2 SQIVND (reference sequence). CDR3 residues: CASSYRGRALRDTEAFF. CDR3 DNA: TGTGCCAGTAGCTACAGGGGAAGAGCATTAAGGGACACTGAAGCTTTCTTT.

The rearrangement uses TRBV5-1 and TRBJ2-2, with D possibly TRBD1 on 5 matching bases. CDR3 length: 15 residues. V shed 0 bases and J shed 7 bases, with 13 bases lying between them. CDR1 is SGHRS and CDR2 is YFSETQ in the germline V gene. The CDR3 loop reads CASSLDPREGGELFF. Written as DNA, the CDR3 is TGCGCCAGCAGCTTGGATCCCAGGGAAGGCGGGGAGCTGTTTTTT.

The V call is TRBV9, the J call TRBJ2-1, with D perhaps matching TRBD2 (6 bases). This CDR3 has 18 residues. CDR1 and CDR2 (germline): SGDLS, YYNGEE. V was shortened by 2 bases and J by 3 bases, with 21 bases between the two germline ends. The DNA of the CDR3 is TGTGCCAGCAGCGTTAAGGGTAGCGGAACCCCCCACTACAATGAGCAGTTCTTC. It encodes CASSVKGSGTPHYNEQFF.

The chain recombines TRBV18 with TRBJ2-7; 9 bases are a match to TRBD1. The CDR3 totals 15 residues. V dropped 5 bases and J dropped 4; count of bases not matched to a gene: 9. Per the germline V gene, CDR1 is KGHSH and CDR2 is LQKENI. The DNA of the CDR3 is TGTGCCAGCTCATCTCTTGACAGGGGGGGATACGAGCAGTACTTC. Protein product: CASSSLDRGGYEQYF.

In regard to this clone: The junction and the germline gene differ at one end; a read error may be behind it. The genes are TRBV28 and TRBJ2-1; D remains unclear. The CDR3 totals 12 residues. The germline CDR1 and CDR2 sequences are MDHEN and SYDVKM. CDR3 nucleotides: TGTGCCAGCGGTTTTGTCCACAATGAGCAGTTCTTC. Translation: CASGFVHNEQFF.

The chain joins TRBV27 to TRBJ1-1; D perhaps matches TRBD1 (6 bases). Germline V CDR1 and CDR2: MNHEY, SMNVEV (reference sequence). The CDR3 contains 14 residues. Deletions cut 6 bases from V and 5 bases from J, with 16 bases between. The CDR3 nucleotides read TGTGCCAGCAGCCTTTGGGGGGCGATGACTGAAGCTTTCTTT. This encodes CASSLWGAMTEAFF.

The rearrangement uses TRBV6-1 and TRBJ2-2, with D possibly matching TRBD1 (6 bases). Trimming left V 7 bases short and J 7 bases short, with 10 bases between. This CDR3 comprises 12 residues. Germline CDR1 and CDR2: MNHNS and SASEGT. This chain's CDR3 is CASIQGYGELFF. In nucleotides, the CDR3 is TGTGCCAGCATTCAGGGGTACGGGGAGCTGTTTTTT.

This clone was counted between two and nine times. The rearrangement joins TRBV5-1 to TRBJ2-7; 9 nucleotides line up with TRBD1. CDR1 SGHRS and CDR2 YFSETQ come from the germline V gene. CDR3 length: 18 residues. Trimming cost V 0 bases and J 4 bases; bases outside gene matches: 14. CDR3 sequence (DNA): TGCGCCAGCAGCTTGGACGTCTTCGGGGACAGGGCCTCTTACGAGCAGTACTTC. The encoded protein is CASSLDVFGDRASYEQYF.

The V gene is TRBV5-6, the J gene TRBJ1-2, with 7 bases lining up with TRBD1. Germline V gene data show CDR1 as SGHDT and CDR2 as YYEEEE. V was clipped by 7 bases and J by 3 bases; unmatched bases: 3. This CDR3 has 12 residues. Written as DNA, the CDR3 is TGTGCCAGCTCAGACAGGGACTATGGCTACACCTTC. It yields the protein CASSDRDYGYTF. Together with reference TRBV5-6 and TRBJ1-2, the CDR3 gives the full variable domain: DAGVTQSPTHLIKTRGQQVTLRCSPKSGHDTVSWYQQALGQGPQFIFQYYEEEERQRGNFPDRFSGHQFPNYSSELNVNALLLGDSALYLCASSDRDYGYTFGSGTRLTVV.

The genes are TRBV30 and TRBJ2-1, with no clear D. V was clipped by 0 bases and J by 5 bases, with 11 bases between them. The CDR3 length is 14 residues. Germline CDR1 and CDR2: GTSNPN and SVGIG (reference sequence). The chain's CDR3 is CAWSVGVRNNEQFF. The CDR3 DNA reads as TGTGCCTGGAGTGTTGGGGTTAGGAACAATGAGCAGTTCTTC.

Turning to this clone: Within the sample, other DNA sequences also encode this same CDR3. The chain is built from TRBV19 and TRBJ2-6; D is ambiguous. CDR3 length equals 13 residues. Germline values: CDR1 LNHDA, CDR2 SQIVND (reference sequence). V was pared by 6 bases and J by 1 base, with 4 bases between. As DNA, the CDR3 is TGTGCCAGTAGGGTATCTGGGGCCAACGTCCTGACTTTC. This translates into CASRVSGANVLTF.

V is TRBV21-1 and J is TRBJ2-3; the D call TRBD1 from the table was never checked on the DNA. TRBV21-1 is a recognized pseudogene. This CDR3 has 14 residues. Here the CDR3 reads CASSKGAGRDTQYF. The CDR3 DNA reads TGTGCCAGCAGCAAAGGGGCAGGGCGGGATACGCAGTATTTT.

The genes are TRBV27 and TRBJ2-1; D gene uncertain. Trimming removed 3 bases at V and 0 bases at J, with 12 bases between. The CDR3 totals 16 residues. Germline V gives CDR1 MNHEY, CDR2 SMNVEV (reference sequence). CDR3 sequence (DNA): TGTGCCAGCAGTTTGGAGACCCTGAGCTCCTACAATGAGCAGTTCTTC. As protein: CASSLETLSSYNEQFF.

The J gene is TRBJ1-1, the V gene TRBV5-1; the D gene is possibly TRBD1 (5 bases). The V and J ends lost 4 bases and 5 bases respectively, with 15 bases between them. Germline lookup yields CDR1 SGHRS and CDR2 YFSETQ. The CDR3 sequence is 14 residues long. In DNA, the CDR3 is TGCGCCAGCAGCGGAAAAACAGGTTTTACTGAAGCTTTCTTT. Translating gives CASSGKTGFTEAFF.

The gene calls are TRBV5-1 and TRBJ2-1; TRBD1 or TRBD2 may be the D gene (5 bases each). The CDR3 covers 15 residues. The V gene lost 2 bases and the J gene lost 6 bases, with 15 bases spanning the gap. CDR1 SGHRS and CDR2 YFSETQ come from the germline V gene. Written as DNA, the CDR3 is TGCGCCAGCAGCTTCCGGGGCGTGGGAAGCAATGAGCAGTTCTTC. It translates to CASSFRGVGSNEQFF. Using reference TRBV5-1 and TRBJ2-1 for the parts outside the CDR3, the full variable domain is KAGVTQTPRYLIKTRGQQVTLSCSPISGHRSVSWYQQTPGQGLQFLFEYFSETQRNKGNFPGRFSGRQFSNSRSEMNVSTLELGDSALYLCASSFRGVGSNEQFFGPGTRLTVL.